This T cell receptor beta chain appears in the sequencing data of a study of blood T cells in healthy people across ages. CDR1 and CDR2 from the germline V gene are SEHNR and FQNEAQ (reference sequence). This CDR3 comprises 15 residues. Notes on this clonotype: Germline is not matched at one junction end, which may reflect a read error.

Staff drew roughly 10 milliliters of peripheral blood from each donor. Through a sample-barcoded 5' primer and a J-beta primer mix, a second PCR was run for roughly 6 to 12 cycles. Template switching added a 12-random-nucleotide identifier to every cDNA molecule. TCRdb re-called the 5' RACE reads with MiXCR, one entry per CDR3 protein. The sample holds approximately 800,000 distinct CDR3 sequences, more than 20% seen once. These sequences were also reported in another study, on T cells of mothers and their children. Per that paper: Comparable shaping of TCR recombination output by thymic selection was observed in related and unrelated pairs. The analysis detected no persistent microchimeric T cell clones.

This TCR was recovered from a boy aged 5-17 years in good health. The specimen was blood. The chain is built from TRBV7-9 and TRBJ2-1; 12 bases align to TRBD2. Written as DNA, the CDR3 is TGTGCCAGCAGCCCGGTACTAGCGGGGGGCCCGAAGGGGATCTTC. It is translated as CASSPVLAGGPKGIF.